This passage covers 24 T cell receptor beta chains from one sample sequenced in a study of STAT5B mutations in CD4+ large granular lymphocyte leukemia. Here immunoSEQ multiplex PCR was the method, and the copy in TCRdb shows in-frame clones only, minus some. The sample includes around 34,000 clones, over 75% of them seen just once. The specimen was CD4+ T cells from blood buffy coats. These receptors all come from a human donor in good health.

The chain is built from TRBV11-3 and TRBJ2-5; tentative D call: TRBD1 (7 bases). V was cut by 1 base and J by 5 bases, with 17 bases left in between. There are 16 residues in the CDR3. Looked up from germline, CDR1 is SGHNT and CDR2 is YENEEA. In DNA, the CDR3 is TGTGCCAGCAGCTTAGGCAATCGGGACAGCGGGGAGACCCAGTACTTC. Its translation: CASSLGNRDSGETQYF.

This chain uses TRBV7-9 with TRBJ2-1; D gene uncertain. CDR1 is SEHNR, CDR2 FQNEAQ, per germline (reference sequence). The CDR3 has 12 amino acids. The V and J ends lost 1 base and 4 bases respectively, with 2 bases between them. CDR3 in DNA: TGTGCCAGCAGCTTAGATTACAATGAGCAGTTCTTC. Translation: CASSLDYNEQFF.

The CDR3: CASSATAGPPYEQYF. Here the CDR3 DNA reads TGTGCCAGCAGCGCAACAGCCGGGCCACCCTACGAGCAGTACTTC. This chain connects TRBV9 to TRBJ2-7; D is undetermined. V lost 3 bases, J lost 2 bases, and 15 bases lay in between. The CDR3 consists of 15 residues. CDR1 and CDR2 from the germline V gene are SGDLS and YYNGEE.

The chain employs TRBV19 and TRBJ1-2; no firm D call. V lost 7 bases to trimming and J lost 2 bases, with 17 bases between them. CDR1 is LNHDA, CDR2 SQIVND, per germline (reference sequence). CDR3 length: 15 amino acids. CDR3 region: CASTESVTRNYGYTF. CDR3 coding DNA: TGTGCCAGTACCGAATCTGTGACACGGAACTATGGCTACACCTTC.

V usage is TRBV23-1 and J usage is TRBJ2-7, with 7 bases aligning to TRBD1. TRBV23-1 is recorded as an ORF, its role being uncertain. The junction had 18 bases not matched to a gene; V was cut back by 4 bases and J by 3 bases. This CDR3 is 18 amino acids long. The CDR3, as DNA: TGCGCCAGCAGTCGATACAGGGGACCCAATTGCCCCTACTACGAGCAGTACTTC. It is translated as CASSRYRGPNCPYYEQYF.

V is TRBV7-2 and J is TRBJ1-4; D is ambiguous. Germline loops: CDR1 SGHTA, CDR2 FQGNSA. CDR3 length equals 14 residues. The V gene lost 5 bases and the J gene lost 8 bases, with 15 bases spanning the gap. This CDR3 reads CASSPQKAGEKLFF. The CDR3 DNA follows: TGTGCCAGCAGCCCCCAAAAGGCGGGGGAAAAACTGTTTTTT. The full variable domain, its missing parts supplied by reference TRBV7-2 and TRBJ1-4, is GAGVSQSPSNKVTEKGKDVELRCDPISGHTALYWYRQSLGQGLEFLIYFQGNSAPDKSGLPSDRFSAERTGGSVSTLTIQRTQQEDSAVYLCASSPQKAGEKLFFGSGTQLSVL.

The chain carries TRBV11-2 and TRBJ1-5; D remains ambiguous. Germline V gene sequence: CDR1 SGHAT, CDR2 FQNNGV. Trimming took off 0 bases at V and 6 bases at J, with 12 bases between the two ends. The CDR3 loop spans 15 amino acids. CDR3 DNA: TGTGCCAGCAGCTTAGATGGTAGCGTCTTTCAGCCCCAGCATTTT. Its protein is CASSLDGSVFQPQHF. Combining the CDR3 with reference TRBV11-2 and TRBJ1-5 gives the whole variable domain EAGVAQSPRYKIIEKRQSVAFWCNPISGHATLYWYQQILGQGPKLLIQFQNNGVVDDSQLPKDRFSAERLKGVDSTLKIQPAKLEDSAVYLCASSLDGSVFQPQHFGDGTRLSIL.

The CDR3 nucleotides are TGTGCCAGCAGCGAAAACCCAGGTGGCCAGCCCCAGCATTTT. Its protein product is CASSENPGGQPQHF. The V gene is TRBV21-1, the J gene TRBJ1-5; TRBD1 reflects the table's D call only, with no check against the DNA. TRBV21-1 is a pseudogene locus. This CDR3 has 14 amino acids.

The rearrangement joins TRBV5-1 to TRBJ1-2, with TRBD1 matching over 10 bases. CDR1 is SGHRS, CDR2 YFSETQ, per germline. This CDR3 contains 14 residues. J was trimmed by 8 bases and V by 4 bases; bases with no gene match: 8. The CDR3 loop is CASSPGTGARGYTF. The CDR3 DNA follows: TGCGCCAGCAGCCCCGGGACAGGGGCCAGAGGCTACACCTTC.

The V and J genes are TRBV29-1 and TRBJ2-6, with D hard to call. The CDR3 extends over 13 amino acids. Germline loops: CDR1 SQVTM, CDR2 ANQGSEA. The germline V and J ends were trimmed by 4 bases and 0 bases, with 4 bases remaining between them. The chain's CDR3 is CSVGDSGANVLTF. DNA for the CDR3: TGCAGCGTTGGAGACTCTGGGGCCAACGTCCTGACTTTC.

The chain employs TRBV27 and TRBJ1-5; D is undetermined. V lost 6 bases and J 4 bases, leaving 13 bases between the germline ends. CDR3 length: 14 amino acids. The germline CDR1 and CDR2 sequences are MNHEY and SMNVEV (reference sequence). CDR3 protein: CASSLATQNQPQHF. CDR3 DNA sequence: TGTGCCAGCAGCCTAGCCACCCAGAATCAGCCCCAGCATTTT.

The rearrangement links TRBV28 to TRBJ2-5; D might be TRBD1 (6 bases). The V end was cut by 2 bases, the J end by 2 bases, with 12 bases between. The CDR3 sequence is 15 residues long. Germline loops: CDR1 MDHEN, CDR2 SYDVKM. CDR3 region: CASSLGGGPQETQYF. The CDR3 DNA sequence: TGTGCCAGCAGTTTAGGTGGGGGCCCACAAGAGACCCAGTACTTC.

The genes are TRBV6-1 and TRBJ1-2, with a possible D match to TRBD1 (5 bases). Germline V gene sequence: CDR1 MNHNS, CDR2 SASEGT. CDR3 length: 15 residues. The germline V and J ends were trimmed by 3 bases and 5 bases, with 16 bases remaining between them. CDR3 in amino acids: CASSENPGRLYGYTF. The DNA of the CDR3 is TGTGCCAGCAGTGAGAACCCGGGACGGCTGTATGGCTACACCTTC.

V is TRBV30 and J is TRBJ2-3, with D uncertain. Trimming pared 5 bases from V and 3 bases from J, leaving 18 bases between. The CDR3 covers 15 residues. The germline CDR1 and CDR2 sequences are GTSNPN and SVGIG (reference sequence). The CDR3 region has the DNA TGTGCCTGGGGTCCGCCCGCCGCCGGGACAGATACGCAGTATTTT. Encoded protein: CAWGPPAAGTDTQYF.

This clone was seen only once. V and J are TRBV5-1 and TRBJ2-7; 8 nucleotides align to TRBD1. J was trimmed by 1 base and V by 0 bases; bases with no gene match: 3. Germline CDR1 reads SGHRS; CDR2 reads YFSETQ. The CDR3 has 15 residues. CDR3 region: CASSLGTGPSYEQYF. CDR3 sequence (DNA): TGCGCCAGCAGCTTGGGGACAGGGCCTTCCTACGAGCAGTACTTC.

This clone was found once. This chain uses TRBV18 with TRBJ2-3, with 12 positions matching TRBD2. J gave up 3 bases and V 0 bases, and 4 bases lay outside the gene matches. The CDR3 is 17 amino acids. Germline CDR1 KGHSH, CDR2 LQKENI. The CDR3 here is CASSPPWLAGGTDTQYF. DNA of the CDR3: TGTGCCAGCTCACCACCTTGGCTAGCGGGAGGGACAGATACGCAGTATTTT.

The V call is TRBV19, the J call TRBJ1-4; tentative D call: TRBD1 (5 bases). Trimming took off 6 bases at V and 8 bases at J, with 10 bases between the two ends. Germline V gene lookup returns CDR1 LNHDA and CDR2 SQIVND (reference sequence). The CDR3 extends over 12 amino acids. The CDR3 DNA sequence: TGTGCCAGTAGCGGGCCAGGGGAAAAACTGTTTTTT. Its protein product is CASSGPGEKLFF.

The chain employs TRBV7-9 and TRBJ2-3; D ambiguous. The germline V gene encodes CDR1 SEHNR and CDR2 FQNEAQ (reference sequence). Trimming took 5 bases from V and 9 from J, leaving 12 bases between them. This CDR3 contains 12 residues. The CDR3 sequence: CASSPEVGTQYF. The CDR3 bases are TGTGCCAGCAGCCCAGAGGTGGGGACGCAGTATTTT.

This clone has only a few counts. V and J are TRBV7-2 and TRBJ2-7, with 8 bases fitting TRBD1. V dropped 4 bases and J dropped 9; count of bases not matched to a gene: 14. The CDR3 consists of 15 residues. Per the germline V gene, CDR1 is SGHTA and CDR2 is FQGNSA. This chain's CDR3 is CASSYPGQGTSGQYF. The CDR3 nucleotides read TGTGCCAGCAGCTACCCTGGACAGGGAACATCTGGGCAGTACTTC.

The chain employs TRBV7-9 and TRBJ1-1; D uncertain. The ends were cut back, 5 bases at V and 1 base at J, with 14 bases in the middle. CDR3 length: 15 amino acids. The V gene's germline CDR1 is SEHNR and CDR2 FQNEAQ (reference sequence). Here the CDR3 reads CASSPGLQENTEAFF. The CDR3 region has the DNA TGTGCCAGCAGCCCTGGTCTCCAGGAGAACACTGAAGCTTTCTTT.

The chain employs TRBV11-1 and TRBJ2-5; D uncertain. The CDR3 loop spans 12 amino acids. Germline V gene data show CDR1 as SGHAT and CDR2 as FQDESV (reference sequence). V was cut by 2 bases and J by 5 bases, with 6 bases left in between. The CDR3 sequence is CASSLLGETQYF. The CDR3 DNA follows: TGTGCCAGCAGCTTATTGGGGGAGACCCAGTACTTC.

V gene TRBV10-2 combines with J gene TRBJ1-4, with 8 bases fitting TRBD1. This CDR3 is built from 14 residues. V shed 4 bases, J shed 10 bases, and the junction held 8 bases outside the gene matches. Germline CDR1 is WSHSY and CDR2 is SAAADI. CDR3 region: CASSGTGLVAKLFF. The CDR3 DNA reads TGCGCCAGCAGTGGGACAGGGCTGGTGGCAAAACTGTTTTTT.

The chain carries TRBV30 and TRBJ1-6; D is perhaps TRBD1 (5 bases). With 2 bases removed from V and 8 bases from J, the gap between germline ends came to 16 bases. Germline CDR1 GTSNPN, CDR2 SVGIG (reference sequence). This CDR3 is 15 amino acids long. CDR3 DNA sequence: TGTGCCTGGAGTCCCCCGGGACCTAACTATTCACCCCTCCACTTT. This gives the protein CAWSPPGPNYSPLHF.

V usage is TRBV2 and J usage is TRBJ1-2, with 9 bases identical to TRBD1. Trimming cost V 6 bases and J 0 bases; bases outside gene matches: 8. CDR1 SNHLY and CDR2 FYNNEI come from the germline V gene. The CDR3 covers 16 residues. The CDR3 sequence is CASSYDRGSSNYGYTF. The CDR3 nucleotides are TGTGCCAGCAGCTACGACAGGGGGAGTTCTAACTATGGCTACACCTTC.